This TCR beta chain emerged from a study of early stage breast cancer tumors. Overall study context: Of 15 to 20 invasive breast tumors, about a dozen were hormone receptor-positive, HER2-negative. General study findings and limits: Tumors had approximately 2.5-fold higher T cell density and higher clonality than adjacent normal breast tissue. Tumor and normal breast were distinguished via blood comparison in 14 of 16 patients. Most shared enriched TCRB sequences were commonly generated ones.

Per the germline V gene, CDR1 is LNHDA and CDR2 is SQIVND (reference sequence). The ends were cut back, 5 bases at V and 7 bases at J, with 5 bases in the middle. The CDR3 is made up of 11 amino acids. This clone was observed a handful of times. Its antigen remains unidentified. The assay was immunoSEQ multiplex PCR, and TCRdb's table has in-frame clones only and misses some. The sample records some 58,000 clones, roughly 80% being singletons. Sequenced: blood. V and J are TRBV19 and TRBJ2-2; D uncertain. The TCR sequence derives from a young adult with breast cancer. The chain's CDR3 is CASSEFGELFF. CDR3 DNA: TGTGCCAGTAGTGAGTTCGGGGAGCTGTTTTTT.